This passage covers 4 T cell receptor beta chains from one sample sequenced in a study of CD8 T cells in ankylosing spondylitis. TCRdb reanalysed the 5' RACE reads using MiXCR and keeps one entry per CDR3 protein. This table holds some 150,000 distinct CDR3 sequences, about 42% found once. Sequenced material: synovial fluid, either unsorted or a sorted T cell fraction (not recorded which). The receptors derive from a male donor with ankylosing spondylitis.

The V gene is TRBV30, the J gene TRBJ2-2, with unresolved D. The germline CDR1 and CDR2 sequences are GTSNPN and SVGIG (reference sequence). The V end lost 2 bases, the J end lost 6 bases, and 13 bases lay between the germline ends. The CDR3 consists of 14 residues. The CDR3 nucleotides read TGTGCCTGGAGTCCGGTCGTGATCCCCGGGGAGCTGTTTTTT. It specifies CAWSPVVIPGELFF.

The genes are TRBV5-6 and TRBJ2-1; no clear D. The length of the CDR3 is 15 residues. V lost 0 bases and J lost 4, with 11 bases in between. The germline gives CDR1 SGHDT, CDR2 YYEEEE. CDR3 DNA sequence: TGTGCCAGCAGCTTGGCCAGGCTAGAGTACAATGAGCAGTTCTTC. Amino acid sequence: CASSLARLEYNEQFF.

The chain is built from TRBV4-1 and TRBJ1-1; no clear D. Between the trimmed V and J ends, which lost 1 base and 1 base, there was a span of 19 bases. The CDR3 sequence is 18 residues long. CDR1 and CDR2 from the germline V gene are MGHRA and YSYEKL. The CDR3 DNA sequence: TGCGCCAGCAGCCAAGTAGGTTACGGAGGGAAGGGGAACACTGAAGCTTTCTTT. This codes for CASSQVGYGGKGNTEAFF.

This clonotype occurred once. The chain combines TRBV6-1 with TRBJ1-1, with 9 bases identical to TRBD1. This CDR3 comprises 14 residues. With 6 bases clipped from V and 13 bases from J, the junction kept 15 bases outside the gene matches. The germline V gene has CDR1 MNHNS and CDR2 SASEGT. The CDR3 spells CASRPTGTGFWDFF. The CDR3 coding sequence is TGTGCCAGCAGACCAACTGGGACAGGGTTCTGGGATTTCTTT.